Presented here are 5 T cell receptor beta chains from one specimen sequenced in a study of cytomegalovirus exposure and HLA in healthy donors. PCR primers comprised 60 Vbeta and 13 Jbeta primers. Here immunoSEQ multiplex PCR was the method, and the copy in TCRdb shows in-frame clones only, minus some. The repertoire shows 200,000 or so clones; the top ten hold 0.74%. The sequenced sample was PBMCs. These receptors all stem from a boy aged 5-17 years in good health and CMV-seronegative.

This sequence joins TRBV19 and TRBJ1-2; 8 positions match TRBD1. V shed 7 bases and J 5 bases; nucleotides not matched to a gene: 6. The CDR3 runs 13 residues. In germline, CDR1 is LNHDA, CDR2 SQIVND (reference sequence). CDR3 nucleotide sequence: TGTGCCAGTACCGACAGGGGTGGGTATGGCTACACCTTC. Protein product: CASTDRGGYGYTF.

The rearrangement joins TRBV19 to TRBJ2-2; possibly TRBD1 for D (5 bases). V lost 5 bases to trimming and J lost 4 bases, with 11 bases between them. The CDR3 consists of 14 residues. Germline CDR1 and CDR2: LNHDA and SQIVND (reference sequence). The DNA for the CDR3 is TGTGCCAGTAGTCGCACAGGTGTCACCGGGGAGCTGTTTTTT. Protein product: CASSRTGVTGELFF.

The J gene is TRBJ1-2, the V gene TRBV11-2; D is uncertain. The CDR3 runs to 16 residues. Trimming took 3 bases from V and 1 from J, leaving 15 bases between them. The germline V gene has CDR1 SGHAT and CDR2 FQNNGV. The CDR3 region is CASSFLARSSNYGYTF. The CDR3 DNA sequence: TGTGCCAGCAGCTTCCTCGCACGAAGTAGTAACTATGGCTACACCTTC.

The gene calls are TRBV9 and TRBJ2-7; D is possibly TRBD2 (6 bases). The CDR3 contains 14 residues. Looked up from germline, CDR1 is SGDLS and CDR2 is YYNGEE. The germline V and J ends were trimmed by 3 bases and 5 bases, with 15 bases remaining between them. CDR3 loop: CASSAYGGRNEQYF. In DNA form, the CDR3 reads TGTGCCAGCAGCGCCTACGGGGGTAGGAACGAGCAGTACTTC.

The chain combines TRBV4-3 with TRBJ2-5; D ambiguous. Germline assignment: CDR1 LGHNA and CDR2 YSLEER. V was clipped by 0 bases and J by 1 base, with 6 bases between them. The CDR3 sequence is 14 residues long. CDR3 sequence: CASSQDPVQETQYF. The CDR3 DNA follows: TGCGCCAGCAGCCAAGATCCGGTCCAAGAGACCCAGTACTTC.